One TCR beta chain is described in this entry. What it binds is unknown. One end of the junction is discordant with germline, which a read error may explain. This sample was taken from a study of blood T cells in healthy people across ages. Isolation yielded PBMCs, at least 7 million per sample, in every case. Study-level results: More naive CD4+ cells and higher diversity marked long-lived donors relative to aged donors.

With a J-beta primer mix and a sample-barcoded 5' primer, a second PCR ran about 6 to 11 cycles. A template-switch adaptor with 12 random nucleotides tagged each cDNA molecule. TCRdb ran MiXCR on the 5' RACE reads and lists one entry per CDR3 protein. Of some 1,000,000 distinct CDR3 sequences in the sample, approximately 26% are singletons; the top ten hold around 0.75%. The CDR3 sequence is 13 residues long. The V gene's germline CDR1 is LNHDA and CDR2 SQIVND (reference sequence). These data also featured in a second study, about T cells of mothers and their children. That report adds: An overlap that was slightly higher, though non-significant, was seen in related mother-child pairs versus unrelated pairs.

This clonotype was sampled from a girl between 2 and 10 years old in good health. The V gene is TRBV19, the J gene TRBJ2-1, with D possibly matching TRBD1 (6 bases). Sequencing was done on a sample of blood. The CDR3 region is CTSSMEQGNEQFF. CDR3 nucleotide sequence: TGTACCAGTAGTATGGAACAGGGAAATGAGCAGTTCTTC.